Listed below are T cell receptor beta chains from one sample, sequenced in a study of Ad26.COV2.S vaccination and SARS-CoV-2 variants. Sequenced by immunoSEQ multiplex PCR; TCRdb stores in-frame clones only, minus some. Of about 420,000 clones listed, around 87% are singletons. Sequencing was performed on peripheral blood, taken in a trial of Ad26.COV2.S vaccine versus placebo. Source of these receptors: a person aged 18-60 years who received the Ad26.COV2.S COVID-19 vaccine or a placebo. The conserved cysteine and the conserved F or W are not part of the CDR3 here.

v_call	j_call	cdr3_aa
TRBV6-6	TRBJ1-5	ASSYSQGGTNQPQH
TRBV24-1	TRBJ1-4	ATSDSRTGGSNEKLF
TRBV30	TRBJ2-3	AWSQTGGTDTQY
TRBV30	TRBJ1-2	AWSVTRDGYT
TRBV4-3	TRBJ2-7	ASSQDSNSYEQY
TRBV9	TRBJ2-3	ASRNTDTQY
TRBV6-2/TRBV6-3	TRBJ2-3	ASSYAGTNTDTQY
TRBV6-5	TRBJ2-5	ASSYGGRGQFETQY
TRBV28	TRBJ2-1	ASSLRGADPEFWQF
TRBV5-8	TRBJ2-2	ASSLLPGGGTGELF
TRBV13	TRBJ1-2	ASSASLPTGPSLYGYT
TRBV7-9	TRBJ2-7	ASRPGQTYEQY
TRBV4-3	TRBJ1-2	ASSQDTEGVPYGYT
TRBV7-6	TRBJ2-3	ASSRLGDTQY
TRBV28	TRBJ2-1	ASSPLAGQYNEQF